Shown below are 19 T cell receptor beta chains from a single sample sequenced in a study of cytomegalovirus exposure and HLA in healthy donors. Primers for the PCR totalled 60 Vbeta and 13 Jbeta. TCRdb keeps only in-frame clones here, not all; method: immunoSEQ multiplex PCR. Here the sample spans approximately 170,000 clones, about 71% being singletons. Source material: PBMCs. The receptors were sampled from a man between 45 and 60 years old in good health and CMV-seronegative.

This sequence joins TRBV7-9 and TRBJ2-5; D remains unclear. The germline V gene has CDR1 SEHNR and CDR2 FQNEAQ (reference sequence). V lost 4 bases, J lost 1 base, and 7 bases lay in between. CDR3 size: 13 residues. CDR3 protein: CASSSNLQETQYF. In nucleotides, the CDR3 is TGTGCCAGCAGCTCTAACCTCCAAGAGACCCAGTACTTC. Looking up the rest from reference TRBV7-9 and TRBJ2-5 gives the full variable domain: DTGVSQNPRHKITKRGQNVTFRCDPISEHNRLYWYRQTLGQGPEFLTYFQNEAQLEKSRLLSDRFSAERPKGSFSTLEIQRTEQGDSAMYLCASSSNLQETQYFGPGTRLLVL.

This clone has a handful of counts. This chain joins TRBV6-6 and TRBJ2-2; TRBD2 is a possible D gene (5 bases). CDR1 is MNHNY and CDR2 is SVGAGI in the germline V gene (reference sequence). V was cut by 6 bases and J by 4 bases, with 12 bases left in between. The CDR3 runs 14 residues. The CDR3 sequence is CASSPDWPTGELFF. The CDR3 bases are TGTGCCAGCAGCCCGGACTGGCCCACCGGGGAGCTGTTTTTT.

This chain links TRBV18 with TRBJ1-1; TRBD1 might be the D (6 bases). The V gene's germline CDR1 is KGHSH and CDR2 LQKENI. This CDR3 has 13 amino acids. V dropped 6 bases and J dropped 8 bases, with 16 bases sitting between them. The CDR3, as DNA: TGTGCCAGCTCCCCAAAGCAGGGGTGGGAAGCTTTCTTT. It specifies CASSPKQGWEAFF.

The chain has TRBV19 and TRBJ2-1, with 10 bases matching TRBD1. This CDR3 contains 18 residues. The V segment lost 5 bases and the J segment 6 bases; nucleotides outside the gene matches: 16. CDR1 is LNHDA and CDR2 is SQIVND in the germline V gene (reference sequence). The CDR3 region is CASSSPFAGDRGSNEQFF. The CDR3 nucleotides read TGTGCCAGTAGTTCCCCATTCGCGGGGGACAGGGGTTCCAATGAGCAGTTCTTC.

The gene calls are TRBV5-4 and TRBJ2-7, with 7 positions matching TRBD1. From germline, CDR1 is SGHNT and CDR2 YYREEE (reference sequence). The CDR3 consists of 14 residues. V shed 0 bases, J shed 7 bases, and the junction held 7 bases outside the gene matches. The CDR3 DNA follows: TGTGCCAGCAGCTTGGGACAGGGTCCCAGAGAGCAGTACTTC. It specifies CASSLGQGPREQYF.

The count of this clone is one. The chain combines TRBV7-6 with TRBJ1-5; D not resolved. Trimming stripped 3 bases from V and 6 bases from J, with 9 bases between. The CDR3 consists of 13 residues. Germline CDR1 and CDR2: SGHVS and FNYEAQ. Written as DNA, the CDR3 is TGTGCCAGCAGCTTGAGGGAGGCTCAGCCCCAGCATTTT. Translated: CASSLREAQPQHF.

This clone was counted between two and nine times. The V and J genes are TRBV4-1 and TRBJ2-1; D remains ambiguous. Germline V gene sequence: CDR1 MGHRA, CDR2 YSYEKL. Trimming took 4 bases from V and 0 from J, leaving 10 bases between them. The CDR3 is 15 residues long. CDR3 loop: CASSLSPSSYNEQFF. The CDR3 DNA follows: TGCGCCAGCAGCCTTAGCCCCAGCTCCTACAATGAGCAGTTCTTC.

This chain connects TRBV6-1 to TRBJ1-5, with TRBD1 matching over 9 bases. Germline V gene lookup returns CDR1 MNHNS and CDR2 SASEGT. This CDR3 has 13 amino acids. Trimming at V came to 7 bases and at J to 9 bases, leaving 7 bases not matched to a gene. Here the CDR3 DNA reads TGTGCCAGCATAGGACAGGGGAGGTTGCCCCAGCATTTT. Residues: CASIGQGRLPQHF.

With respect to this clone: Other DNA sequences within the sample encode an identical CDR3. The chain uses TRBV25-1 and TRBJ2-7, with D unresolved. The CDR3 covers 14 residues. V lost 0 bases to trimming and J lost 1 base, with 7 bases between them. Germline CDR1 and CDR2: MGHDK and SYGVNS. CDR3 residues: CASSEYPRSYEQYF. The CDR3 nucleotides read TGTGCCAGCAGTGAATACCCCAGATCCTACGAGCAGTACTTC.

The chain links TRBV14 to TRBJ1-2, with 7 bases aligning to TRBD1. Looked up from germline, CDR1 is SGHDN and CDR2 is FVKESK. J gave up 3 bases and V 3 bases, and 4 bases lay outside the gene matches. There are 14 residues in the CDR3. In DNA, the CDR3 is TGTGCCAGCAGCCAGAGGGACAGTTACTATGGCTACACCTTC. As protein: CASSQRDSYYGYTF.

Details on this clone: Relative to the germline gene, one junction end is altered; a read error may explain this. The V gene is TRBV7-9, the J gene TRBJ2-7; TRBD1 matches 8 bases. Germline CDR1 is SEHNR and CDR2 is FQNEAQ (reference sequence). This CDR3 has 12 residues. In DNA form, the CDR3 reads TGTTCCAGCAGCCCGAATGACAGGGGTTGGTACTTC. As protein: CSSSPNDRGWYF.

This clone was picked up one time. The J gene is TRBJ2-6, the V gene TRBV4-1, with D maybe TRBD1 (6 bases). V was clipped by 1 base and J by 2 bases, with 9 bases between them. Germline CDR1 and CDR2: MGHRA and YSYEKL. This CDR3 comprises 16 residues. This CDR3 reads CASSQGAGAGANVLTF. CDR3 DNA: TGCGCCAGCAGCCAAGGGGCAGGGGCTGGGGCCAACGTCCTGACTTTC.

The chain is built from TRBV11-1 and TRBJ1-1, with TRBD1 identical over 7 bases. With 3 bases clipped from V and 4 bases from J, the junction kept 2 bases outside the gene matches. The CDR3 totals 13 residues. Germline CDR1 reads SGHAT; CDR2 reads FQDESV (reference sequence). For the CDR3, the DNA is TGTGCCAGCAGCTTCCAGGGGGGCACTGAAGCTTTCTTT. Protein sequence: CASSFQGGTEAFF.

The V call is TRBV5-1, the J call TRBJ1-2, with 10 bases aligning to TRBD1. V lost 4 bases to trimming and J lost 2 bases; unmatched junction nucleotides: 2. Per germline, CDR1 SGHRS and CDR2 YFSETQ. The CDR3 loop spans 14 amino acids. The CDR3 DNA sequence: TGCGCCAGCAGCGCGGGACAGGGGAACTATGGCTACACCTTC. Protein: CASSAGQGNYGYTF.

The chain recombines TRBV4-1 with TRBJ2-3; no clear D. Trimming took off 1 base at V and 2 bases at J, with 16 bases between the two ends. Per the germline V gene, CDR1 is MGHRA and CDR2 is YSYEKL. This CDR3 is 17 amino acids long. DNA for the CDR3: TGCGCCAGCAGCCAAGCTGGCACAGTAAATCCCACAGATACGCAGTATTTT. Translating it yields CASSQAGTVNPTDTQYF.

This clone turned up a few times. The V gene is TRBV2, the J gene TRBJ1-4; D is perhaps TRBD1 (5 bases). This CDR3 is 12 amino acids long. Germline CDR1 and CDR2: SNHLY and FYNNEI. V lost 7 bases, J lost 5 bases, and 8 bases lay in between. In DNA, the CDR3 is TGTGCCAGCAAAGGGGTCAATGAAAAACTGTTTTTT. Amino acids: CASKGVNEKLFF.

The rearrangement joins TRBV27 to TRBJ1-5; 7 bases align to TRBD1. This CDR3 region has 13 residues. With 5 bases clipped from V and 8 bases from J, the junction kept 6 bases outside the gene matches. Germline assignment: CDR1 MNHEY and CDR2 SMNVEV (reference sequence). CDR3 protein: CASSATGSEPQHF. Here the CDR3 DNA reads TGTGCCAGCAGTGCGACAGGGAGCGAGCCCCAGCATTTT.

The chain has TRBV4-3 and TRBJ1-2; D possibly corresponds to TRBD1 (6 bases). CDR3 size: 17 residues. Germline values: CDR1 LGHNA, CDR2 YSLEER. With 5 bases removed from V and 4 bases from J, the gap between germline ends came to 23 bases. The CDR3 DNA is TGCGCCAGCAGCTCAGGGGTTCCGGACGGCAAGGTCTATGGCTACACCTTC. Its translation: CASSSGVPDGKVYGYTF.

V is TRBV5-1 and J is TRBJ1-2; D uncertain. Germline V CDR1 and CDR2: SGHRS, YFSETQ. The CDR3 is 13 residues long. V dropped 0 bases and J dropped 5 bases, with 8 bases sitting between them. Written as DNA, the CDR3 is TGCGCCAGCAGCTTGGAACAGCCGTATGGCTACACCTTC. This gives the protein CASSLEQPYGYTF.